These 8 T cell receptor beta chains were sequenced from one sample in a study of T cell responses to AZD1222 COVID-19 vaccine. Clones were read by immunoSEQ multiplex PCR, and TCRdb kept only the in-frame ones, dropping some. The table has about 200,000 clones, 91% seen once. Sequences were derived from peripheral blood, sampled 28 days after the second AZD1222 dose. The receptors shown here come from an adult who received the AZD1222 COVID-19 vaccine.

CDR3 in DNA: TGTGCCAGCATCACCCGACCCTACACTGAAGCTTTCTTT. Protein sequence: CASITRPYTEAFF. V is TRBV12-3 or TRBV12-4 and J is TRBJ1-1, with D unresolved. V was clipped by 7 bases and J by 3 bases, with 12 bases between them. This CDR3 is 13 amino acids long.

The chain is built from TRBV12-3 or TRBV12-4 and TRBJ1-5; D uncertain. V shed 7 bases and J shed 3 bases, with 10 bases lying between them. This CDR3 has 13 residues. The CDR3 reads CASTQADNQPQHF. DNA of the CDR3: TGTGCCAGCACCCAGGCTGACAATCAGCCCCAGCATTTT.

The DNA for the CDR3 is TGTGCCGGACAAATGAACACTGAAGCTTTCTTT. Protein: CAGQMNTEAFF. The chain has TRBV30 and TRBJ1-1, with D possibly matching TRBD1 (5 bases). V was cut by 8 bases and J by 0 bases, with 7 bases left in between. This CDR3 is built from 11 residues. The germline CDR1 and CDR2 sequences are GTSNPN and SVGIG (reference sequence).

The rearrangement uses TRBV19 and TRBJ2-1, with 7 nucleotides matching TRBD1. The CDR3 runs to 13 residues. Germline loops: CDR1 LNHDA, CDR2 SQIVND (reference sequence). Unmatched junction bases numbered 7, after V lost 5 bases and J lost 9 bases. CDR3 residues: CASSAMTGTEQFF. The CDR3 DNA reads as TGTGCCAGTAGTGCCATGACAGGGACTGAGCAGTTCTTC.

V usage is TRBV10-1 and J usage is TRBJ1-1; possible D gene TRBD1, 6 bases. Germline V gene data show CDR1 as WNHNN and CDR2 as SYGVQD (reference sequence). This CDR3 spans 14 amino acids. The V and J ends lost 2 bases and 1 base respectively, with 8 bases between them. CDR3 sequence: CASSEDRPNTEAFF. CDR3 sequence (DNA): TGCGCCAGCAGTGAGGACAGGCCGAACACTGAAGCTTTCTTT.

This rearrangement joins TRBV7-3 to TRBJ1-6; D possibly corresponds to TRBD1 (6 bases). CDR1 is SGHTA, CDR2 FQGTGA, per germline. With 4 bases removed from V and 7 bases from J, the gap between germline ends came to 11 bases. The CDR3 consists of 14 residues. The DNA of the CDR3 is TGTGCCAGCAGCTCACAGGGCCTCAATTCACCCCTCCACTTT. This sequence encodes CASSSQGLNSPLHF.

The chain couples TRBV2 to TRBJ2-3; D is ambiguous. CDR3 size: 13 residues. V gave up 5 bases and J gave up 4 bases, with 10 bases separating them. Germline V gene sequence: CDR1 SNHLY, CDR2 FYNNEI. CDR3 DNA sequence: TGTGCCAGCAGTTCTGGGAACCCAGATACGCAGTATTTT. Amino acids: CASSSGNPDTQYF.

The chain joins TRBV19 to TRBJ1-3, with 7 bases identical to TRBD1. CDR3 length: 14 amino acids. Germline V lookup: CDR1 LNHDA, CDR2 SQIVND (reference sequence). Trimming cost V 5 bases and J 4 bases; bases outside gene matches: 5. The CDR3 is CASSEQGMGNTIYF. Here the CDR3 DNA reads TGTGCCAGTAGTGAACAGGGGATGGGAAACACCATATATTTT.